This TCR beta chain was profiled in a study of early T cells in non-severe SARS-CoV-2 infection (dated by TCRdb to the early 2020s). About the full investigation: Bulk RNA from unsorted whole blood was used for TCR sequencing, so alpha and beta chains could not be paired.

Set within a cohort of healthcare workers in London, UK, this nested case-control study involved weekly PCR testing of nasopharyngeal swabs along with blood sampling. Healthcare workers were recruited between 23 and 31 March 2020, during the week of the UK lockdown, and were followed weekly for up to about 15 weeks. The junction shows trimming of 0 bases on V and 4 bases on J, and the gene matches do not reach 4 bases of it. The CDR3 has 16 amino acids, counting the end cysteine and phenylalanine. The read is trimmed to its CDR3 DNA, 48 bases read in frame from base 1. Based on the germline V gene, the CDR1 and CDR2 sequences are SGHTA and FQGTGA. General findings and caveats noted by the study authors: VDJdb matching was skewed toward anti-spike CD8 responses and likely underestimated virus-specific expansions, missing private and CD4 specificities.

This clonotype turned up a few times. The antigen it recognizes is unknown. No quality values exist for individual bases; no much larger clone is one base distant. Library preparation used 5' RACE. The sample was run on a NextSeq 500. To correct for sequencing error and PCR bias, the TCR library protocol tagged individual cDNA molecules with unique molecular identifiers. Both TCR alpha and beta chains were sequenced, and tight co-correlation was observed between alpha and beta sequence abundances in each sample. Concerning the study's data processing: V gene, J gene and CDR3 annotation of TCR sequences was performed with Decombinator V4. Expanded TCRs were defined as changing significantly between any two time points under a Poisson model with p below 0.0001. TCR abundances were normalised to the total number of TCRs sequenced in each sample and reported as counts per million. MAIT TCRs were defined by TRAV1-2 paired with TRAJ12, TRAJ20 or TRAJ33, and iNKT TCRs by TRAV10 paired with TRAJ18. A search of VDJdb, accessed on 1 November 2021, was run for TCRs annotated to CMV, EBV and SARS-CoV-2, with TCRs annotated for multiple antigens excluded. TCRdb redid the processing of the public reads, applying fastp at Q25 and MiXCR, and retained in-frame beta chains. Every entry covers one CDR3 protein and lists the most common genes and DNA from its rows. TCRdb assigned the V and J calls; the authors' analysis was not used. For this sample there are tens of thousands of distinct CDR3 sequences; around 8.5% appear just once. The ten largest clones represent more than 20% of the sample.

The origin of this receptor is an adult who was a healthcare worker with PCR-confirmed SARS-CoV-2 infection or an uninfected control (not recorded which). The chain is encoded by TRBV7-3 joined to TRBJ2-2, and 8 junctional nucleotides match TRBD1. The sample consisted of whole blood. This receptor carries the CDR3 CASSLTVTGVTGELFF. The nucleotide sequence is TGTGCCAGCAGCTTAACTGTGACAGGGGTCACCGGGGAGCTGTTTTTT.